This T cell receptor beta chain was sequenced during a study of blood T cell repertoires in COVID-19. Looking at the study overall: T cells, B-cell-depleted T cells, or PBMCs supplied cDNA or gDNA.

In the authors' workflow: How many nucleated cells were present was estimated from reference gene primer amplification. Sequenced by immunoSEQ multiplex PCR; TCRdb stores in-frame clones only, minus some. That table is the source of V, J and clone size, and D and trimming were worked out from the DNA. The top ten hold over 14% of the sample, which has approximately 250,000 clones, approximately 80% seen once. The CDR3 length is 12 residues. V lost 5 bases to trimming and J lost 7 bases, with 8 bases between them. The V gene's germline CDR1 is LNHDA and CDR2 SQIVND (reference sequence). The chain joins TRBV19 to TRBJ1-4; D not resolved. Material: PBMCs or T cells enriched from blood (not recorded which). This receptor was taken from a man aged 35-49 years who had recovered from COVID-19. CDR3 sequence (DNA): TGTGCCAGTAGTTTTAGTCTTGAAAAACTGTTTTTT. Protein: CASSFSLEKLFF.